Below, one T cell receptor beta chain is given with its context. The data were obtained in a study of blood T cell repertoires in COVID-19. Study context: Acute and convalescent COVID-19 samples came from the United States, Italy and Spain. Nucleic acid was either cDNA or gDNA, and it came from T cells, B-cell-depleted T cells, or PBMCs.

Source study methods: Researchers report that nucleated cell counts were estimated from reference gene primer amplification. Clones were sequenced by immunoSEQ multiplex PCR, and TCRdb holds only the in-frame ones, with some missing. V and J calls plus clone size are reproduced from that table; the DNA served to infer D and trimming. The sample consists of 50,000 to 55,000 clones, around four fifths of them appearing once. The germline V and J ends were trimmed by 6 bases and 6 bases, with 9 bases remaining between them. The germline V gene has CDR1 LNHNV and CDR2 YYDKDF (reference sequence). This CDR3 has 12 amino acids.

This clonotype originated in a human donor in a cohort sampled during active COVID-19. The sequencing sample was made of peripheral blood. The chain combines TRBV15 with TRBJ1-5, with D hard to call. The CDR3 reads CATRSGAQPQHF. The CDR3 nucleotides read TGTGCCACCAGGTCGGGTGCTCAGCCCCAGCATTTT.